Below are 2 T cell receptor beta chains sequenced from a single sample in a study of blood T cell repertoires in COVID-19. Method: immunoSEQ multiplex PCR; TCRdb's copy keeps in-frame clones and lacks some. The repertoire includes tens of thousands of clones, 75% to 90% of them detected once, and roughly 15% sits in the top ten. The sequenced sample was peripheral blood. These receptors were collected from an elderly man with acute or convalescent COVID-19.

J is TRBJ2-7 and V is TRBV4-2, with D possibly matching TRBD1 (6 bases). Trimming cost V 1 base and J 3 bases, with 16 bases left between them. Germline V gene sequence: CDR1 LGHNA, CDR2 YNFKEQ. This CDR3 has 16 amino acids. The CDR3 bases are TGTGCCAGCAGCCAAGTGACAGGCCCCATGGACTACGAGCAGTACTTC. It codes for CASSQVTGPMDYEQYF.

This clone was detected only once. The CDR3 DNA is TGTGCCAGCAGCGCCTCTCAGGGGGCGCCCCCCTATGGCTACACCTTC. Its protein is CASSASQGAPPYGYTF. The rearrangement joins TRBV11-2 to TRBJ1-2; the match to TRBD1 covers 8 bases. Germline V CDR1 and CDR2: SGHAT, FQNNGV. The length of the CDR3 is 16 residues. The J segment lost 4 bases and the V segment lost 5 bases, leaving 12 bases of the junction unmatched.